These T cell receptor beta chains were read from a single sample in a study of blood T cell repertoires in COVID-19. The assay was immunoSEQ multiplex PCR, and TCRdb's table has in-frame clones only and misses some. Of over 350,000 clones detected, around 87% appear once; the ten largest clones hold about 10%. Sequencing input: PBMCs or T cells enriched from blood (not recorded which). Receptors were obtained from a woman between 50 and 59 years old who had recovered from COVID-19. CDR3s leave out the opening cysteine and the closing phenylalanine or tryptophan.

j_gene	v_gene	len	CDR3aa
TRBJ1-2	TRBV2	12	ASVLEELNYGYT
TRBJ2-2	TRBV12-5	12	ASGSPGNTGELF
TRBJ1-1	TRBV7-9	15	ASSTHSPTGRNTEAF
TRBJ1-2	TRBV30	10	AWSGGPYGYT
TRBJ1-4	TRBV2	14	ASSQLAANGEGKLF
TRBJ1-1	TRBV18	11	ASSPEARTEAF
TRBJ1-4	TRBV25-1	15	ASSETGVWTTNEKLF
TRBJ1-2	TRBV18	11	ASSNNRDAGYT
TRBJ2-3	TRBV11-2	13	ASRYPGTDTDTQY
TRBJ1-2	TRBV30	18	AWSRQPPGQGKCSNYGYT
TRBJ2-1	TRBV7-9	16	ASSLRLQQYGPYNEQF
TRBJ2-3	TRBV6-5	13	ASSQPLAGTDTQY
TRBJ2-1	TRBV24-1	11	ATSNAGAHEQF
TRBJ1-1	TRBV6-4	13	ASRPQGGVNTEAF
TRBJ1-3	TRBV18	15	ASSPPSGRSSGNTIY
TRBJ2-7	TRBV20-1	13	SASPTQGAQIEQY
TRBJ1-4	TRBV6-5	11	ASSWTGREKLF
TRBJ1-4	TRBV15	14	ATSRDLTGGNEKLF
TRBJ2-7	TRBV30	8	AGDSYEQY
TRBJ1-2	TRBV28	11	ASSLQGFYGYT
TRBJ1-1	TRBV28	14	ASSSPNRRVLAEAF
TRBJ1-2	TRBV5-6	15	ASSLDSAPGRYYGYT
TRBJ1-2	TRBV7-9	10	ASSLPEGGYT
TRBJ2-5	TRBV6-2/TRBV6-3	14	ASSSRYSGRMETQY
TRBJ1-2	TRBV11-2	10	ASSRWRHGYT
TRBJ1-2	TRBV5-1	12	ASSPGQGANGYT
TRBJ1-2	TRBV7-2	13	ASSLDWGQAYGYT
TRBJ2-3	TRBV28	11	ASSFSSADTQY
TRBJ1-5	TRBV15	11	ATSSDRGQPQH
TRBJ1-1	TRBV20-1	9	SATWGVEAF
TRBJ2-3	TRBV5-1	15	ASSLPTSGIVTDTQY
TRBJ1-5	TRBV3-1/TRBV3-2	14	ASSQVYYGRPPPQH
TRBJ2-7	TRBV5-6	11	ASSFATIYEQY
TRBJ2-3	TRBV2	18	ASRPGLAGESPHQADTQY
TRBJ1-4	TRBV5-5	12	ASSLRAEGEKLF
TRBJ1-2	TRBV5-6	11	ASTPGEGPGYT
TRBJ1-1	TRBV10-3	12	AISGGGWSTEAF
TRBJ2-5	TRBV7-8	18	ASSLGLAGVVGKREETQY
TRBJ2-1	TRBV15	15	ATSSLRLDRDYNEQF
TRBJ1-2	TRBV30	13	ACDRGSPREYGYT
TRBJ2-1	TRBV7-3	16	ASSLWVPAGGGRNEQF
TRBJ1-2	TRBV7-2	12	ASSPDLGGDGYT
TRBJ2-5	TRBV7-9	11	ASRGAGEETQY
TRBJ2-3	TRBV6-5	12	ASSSRGSPDTQY
TRBJ2-1	TRBV29-1	12	SEMTGGRYNEQF
TRBJ1-1	TRBV30	11	AWSWAPGAEAF
TRBJ1-6	TRBV4-2	14	ASSQGSEVYNSPLH
TRBJ2-3	TRBV6-5	13	AGGYRDRDGDTQY
TRBJ2-5	TRBV2	12	ASSLQGLGETQY
TRBJ2-7	TRBV4-3	13	ASSQGTGSVYEQY
TRBJ1-6	TRBV12-5	19	ASGLVKHGAGFPPYNSPLH
TRBJ2-3	TRBV7-2	12	ASSLVTGTDTQY
TRBJ2-3	TRBV5-8	13	ASSLVGGAEDTQY
TRBJ1-2	TRBV19	12	ASSISYAGYGYT
TRBJ1-2	TRBV7-2	12	ASSLVVGEGGYT
TRBJ1-6	TRBV11-2	12	ASSFNRGSSPLH